These 18 T cell receptor beta chains were all obtained from the same sample, sequenced in a study of CD8+CD57+ T cells in acquired aplastic anemia. The study profiled TCR beta VDJ and CDR3 using genomic DNA as template. TCRdb redid the calling of the reads with MiXCR, one entry per CDR3 protein. This table holds about 160,000 distinct CDR3 sequences, 45% to 55% found once. Patients chosen for sequencing had shown CD8+CD57+ cell expansion by flow cytometry. Sequences were obtained from sorted CD4+, CD8+, or CD8+CD57+ T cells (not recorded which) from PBMCs. Every receptor here comes from a human donor with aplastic anemia.

This clonotype has just a few counts. The gene calls are TRBV27 and TRBJ1-1; D gene uncertain. With 2 bases removed from V and 4 bases from J, the gap between germline ends came to 17 bases. Germline values: CDR1 MNHEY, CDR2 SMNVEV (reference sequence). The CDR3 is made up of 16 amino acids. This CDR3 is CASSLGPEGVGTEAFF. In DNA form, the CDR3 reads TGTGCCAGCAGTTTAGGGCCGGAGGGTGTTGGCACTGAAGCTTTCTTT.

This clonotype was detected only once. Possible read error: a much larger clone is one base away. The chain links TRBV5-4 to TRBJ2-7, with TRBD2 identical over 7 bases. CDR1 and CDR2 from the germline V gene are SGHNT and YYREEE (reference sequence). This CDR3 comprises 14 residues. Trimming removed 4 bases from V and 4 bases from J; junction bases left unmatched: 8. CDR3 protein: CASSGGRARYEQYF. The CDR3, as DNA: TGTGCCAGCAGCGGGGGGAGGGCGCGGTACGAGCAGTACTTC.

This clonotype was seen a few times. Possible read error: a much larger clone is one base away. The chain recombines TRBV11-3 with TRBJ2-7, with D unresolved. Germline-derived CDR1 and CDR2 are SGHNT and YENEEA. This CDR3 has 11 residues. Trimming stripped 7 bases from V and 6 bases from J, with 10 bases between. The CDR3 nucleotides are TGTGCCAGCACCTCTAGTGTCGAGCAGTACTTC. As protein: CASTSSVEQYF.

The gene calls are TRBV2 and TRBJ2-2; no reliable D call. V gave up 7 bases and J gave up 1 base, with 10 bases separating them. The CDR3 has 14 residues. Per the germline V gene, CDR1 is SNHLY and CDR2 is FYNNEI. CDR3 bases: TGTGCCAGCATGCAACAGTGGAACACCGGGGAGCTGTTTTTT. This translates into CASMQQWNTGELFF.

This clonotype appeared a few times. The genes are TRBV4-1 and TRBJ2-7; D ambiguous. The CDR3 length is 15 residues. From germline, CDR1 is MGHRA and CDR2 YSYEKL. The V and J ends lost 4 bases and 2 bases respectively, with 15 bases between them. For the CDR3, the DNA is TGCGCCAGCAGCCTCTCGGACGGACCGGCCTACGAGCAGTACTTC. Protein sequence: CASSLSDGPAYEQYF.

This chain links TRBV19 with TRBJ2-7; D remains unclear. This CDR3 comprises 12 residues. Germline V gene sequence: CDR1 LNHDA, CDR2 SQIVND (reference sequence). The V gene lost 10 bases and the J gene lost 3 bases, with 13 bases spanning the gap. The CDR3 DNA is TGTGCCACCGAAGGTGAGAGCTACGAGCAGTACTTC. It translates to CATEGESYEQYF.

This chain joins TRBV29-1 and TRBJ2-7; 9 positions match TRBD1. CDR1 SQVTM and CDR2 ANQGSEA come from the germline V gene. The CDR3 totals 14 residues. The V gene end was trimmed by 3 bases and the J gene end by 4 bases; junction bases not matched to a gene: 7. The chain's CDR3 is CSVEGTGLQYEQYF. Here the CDR3 DNA reads TGCAGCGTTGAGGGGACAGGGCTCCAATACGAGCAGTACTTC.

The V call is TRBV15, the J call TRBJ2-7; TRBD2 agrees at 8 bases. The CDR3 is 17 amino acids. The germline gives CDR1 LNHNV, CDR2 YYDKDF (reference sequence). V was pared by 0 bases and J by 2 bases, with 9 bases of the junction left unmatched. CDR3 nucleotide sequence: TGTGCCACCAGCAGAGATCGGGTGGCGGGGGGAACCTACGAGCAGTACTTC. Its protein is CATSRDRVAGGTYEQYF.

This clonotype was detected many times. The chain is built from TRBV7-2 and TRBJ1-1; the match to TRBD1 covers 9 bases. In germline, CDR1 is SGHTA, CDR2 FQGNSA. The CDR3 length is 14 residues. V dropped 7 bases and J dropped 2; count of bases not matched to a gene: 5. DNA for the CDR3: TGTGCCAGCATTTGGGACAGGGTTAACACTGAAGCTTTCTTT. It specifies CASIWDRVNTEAFF.

The rearrangement uses TRBV7-6 and TRBJ2-1; D is uncertain. In germline, CDR1 is SGHVS, CDR2 FNYEAQ. The CDR3 covers 13 residues. Trimming left V 1 base short and J 4 bases short, with 5 bases between. The CDR3 nucleotides are TGTGCCAGCAGCTTAGAGTCGTACAATGAGCAGTTCTTC. This translates into CASSLESYNEQFF.

This clonotype was seen more than once but under ten times. The gene calls are TRBV27 and TRBJ1-1; a possible D gene is TRBD1 (5 bases). Germline V gives CDR1 MNHEY, CDR2 SMNVEV (reference sequence). The V and J ends lost 8 bases and 10 bases respectively, with 11 bases between them. The CDR3 length is 10 residues. CDR3 nucleotide sequence: TGTGCCAGCGGGGGACCGGTAGCTTTCTTT. It specifies CASGGPVAFF.

This clonotype was counted between two and nine times. V and J are TRBV20-1 and TRBJ1-1; D is ambiguous. This CDR3 has 13 residues. Trimming removed 5 bases at V and 3 bases at J, with 13 bases between. Germline V gene data show CDR1 as DFQATT and CDR2 as SNEGSKA (reference sequence). The CDR3 here is CSAASIWDTEAFF. Written as DNA, the CDR3 is TGCAGTGCTGCCTCAATCTGGGACACTGAAGCTTTCTTT.

The chain uses TRBV25-1 and TRBJ2-6, with D possibly matching TRBD1 (6 bases). This CDR3 is 16 amino acids long. CDR1 is MGHDK, CDR2 SYGVNS, per germline. Trimming removed 5 bases at V and 0 bases at J, with 11 bases between. In nucleotides, the CDR3 is TGTGCCAGCAGTCCGGGACAAAGCTCTGGGGCCAACGTCCTGACTTTC. It yields the protein CASSPGQSSGANVLTF.

The gene calls are TRBV7-8 and TRBJ1-5, with D possibly matching TRBD1 (6 bases). CDR3 size: 14 residues. V lost 8 bases and J lost 5, with 16 bases in between. Germline CDR1 is SGHVS and CDR2 is FQNEAQ. CDR3 bases: TGTGCCAGCTCCGGAGGGGCAGGGGATCAGCCCCAGCATTTT. Amino acids: CASSGGAGDQPQHF.

The V and J genes are TRBV10-3 and TRBJ1-1; perhaps TRBD1 as D (5 bases). This CDR3 is 14 amino acids long. Germline lookup yields CDR1 ENHRY and CDR2 SYGVKD. Trimming cost V 8 bases and J 7 bases, with 20 bases left between them. The DNA for the CDR3 is TGTGCCATCGGCAAAGGCGGGGCTCTCGGTGAAGCTTTCTTT. This encodes CAIGKGGALGEAFF.

This clonotype appeared many times. The genes are TRBV24-1 and TRBJ2-2; D remains ambiguous. V shed 0 bases and J shed 0 bases, with 10 bases lying between them. CDR3 length: 17 residues. CDR1 is KGHDR, CDR2 SFDVKD, per germline. CDR3 sequence reads: CATSDLDAVPNTGELFF. For the CDR3, the DNA is TGTGCCACCAGTGATTTGGATGCAGTACCGAACACCGGGGAGCTGTTTTTT.

The CDR3 here is CSAQSTDTQYF. CDR3 nucleotides: TGCAGTGCCCAAAGCACAGATACGCAGTATTTT. The chain uses TRBV20-1 and TRBJ2-3; no clear D. Germline CDR1 and CDR2: DFQATT and SNEGSKA (reference sequence). CDR3 length equals 11 residues. The germline V and J ends were trimmed by 6 bases and 0 bases, with 4 bases remaining between them.

The table lists this clonotype with many counts. V is TRBV12-3 or TRBV12-4 and J is TRBJ2-7, with D perhaps TRBD1 (5 bases). V was clipped by 1 base and J by 3 bases, with 7 bases between them. The CDR3 is 13 residues long. CDR3 DNA sequence: TGTGCCAGCAGTTTAGGAGGACACTACGAGCAGTACTTC. This codes for CASSLGGHYEQYF.